Below, one T cell receptor (beta chain) is given with its context. Trimming took 7 bases from V and 2 from J; bases not matched to a gene: 5. This CDR3 spans 15 amino acids. Per germline, CDR1 MNHEY and CDR2 SMNVEV (reference sequence). The method was immunoSEQ multiplex PCR; TCRdb's version includes in-frame clones alone and lacks a portion of them. The sample holds about 46,000 clones, roughly 90% seen once. These data belong to a study of OX40 agonist ivuxolimab in advanced cancers. This TCR came from an adult with an advanced solid tumor such as melanoma, head and neck, liver or kidney cancer. V usage is TRBV27 and J usage is TRBJ2-5; 12 positions match TRBD2. The sample in question was CD4+ or CD8+ T cells sorted from blood, obtained in a trial of the OX40 agonist ivuxolimab. CDR3 coding DNA: TGTGCCAGCATTCCACTAGCGGGAGGACAAGAGACCCAGTACTTC. Translating gives CASIPLAGGQETQYF.